This T cell receptor (beta chain) originates from a study of control samples from healthy donors and cancer patients (TCRdb year 2020). Library construction relied on the immunoSEQ multiplex PCR assay. TCRdb re-hosts the immuneACCESS table, in-frame sequences only. Its copies lack some clones; in the studies checked, an unresolved V gene accounts for under half of them, and the cause for the rest is not known. The sample table shows some 200,000 clones, and over 90% are seen once. The ten biggest clones cover approximately 1.5% of the sample. About this clone: Its antigen remains unidentified. Base qualities are not recorded, but no much larger clone differs from it by a single base.

The germline V gene sets CDR1 to KGHSH and CDR2 to LQKENI. V and J lose 0 bases and 6 bases, and a span of 9 bases separates them. The CDR3 runs 14 amino acids, cysteine and phenylalanine included. Only the CDR3 DNA is retained, 42 bases long and in frame from the first base. The sequencing input was blood. This sequence originates from a man between 50 and 59 years old in good health. The chain employs TRBV18 and TRBJ2-1; the D segment cannot be called with confidence. CDR3 reads: CASSPPDGFNEQFF. Read as DNA, the sequence is TGTGCCAGCTCACCACCGGACGGATTCAATGAGCAGTTCTTC.